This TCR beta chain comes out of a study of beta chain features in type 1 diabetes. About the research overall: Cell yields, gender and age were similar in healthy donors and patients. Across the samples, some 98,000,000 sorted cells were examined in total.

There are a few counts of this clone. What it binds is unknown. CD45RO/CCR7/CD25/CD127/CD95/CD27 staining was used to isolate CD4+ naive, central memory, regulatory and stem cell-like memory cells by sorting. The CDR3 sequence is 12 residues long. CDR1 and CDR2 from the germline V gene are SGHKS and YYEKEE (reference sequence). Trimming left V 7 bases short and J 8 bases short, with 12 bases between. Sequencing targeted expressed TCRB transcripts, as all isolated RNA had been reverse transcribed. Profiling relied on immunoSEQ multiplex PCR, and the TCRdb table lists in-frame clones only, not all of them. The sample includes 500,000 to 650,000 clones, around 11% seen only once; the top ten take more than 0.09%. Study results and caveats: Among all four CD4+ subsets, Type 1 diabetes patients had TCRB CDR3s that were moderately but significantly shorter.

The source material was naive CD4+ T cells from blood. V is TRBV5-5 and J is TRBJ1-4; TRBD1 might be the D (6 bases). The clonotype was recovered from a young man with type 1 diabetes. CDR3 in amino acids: CASGRTDEKLFF. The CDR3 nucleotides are TGTGCCAGCGGACGGACAGACGAAAAACTGTTTTTT.